This entry lists 19 T cell receptor beta chains sequenced from one sample in a study of immune evolution from preneoplasia to lung adenocarcinoma. Assay used: immunoSEQ multiplex PCR; TCRdb lists only in-frame clones, some missing. The repertoire holds roughly 40,000 clones, with 70% to 85% as singletons. Sequencing was done on a sample of FFPE invasive lung adenocarcinoma tissue. These receptors all stem from a person between 55 and 70 years old with lung adenocarcinoma.

The chain joins TRBV18 to TRBJ1-2; weak D call: TRBD1 (5 bases). This CDR3 has 14 residues. The V gene lost 0 bases and the J gene lost 5 bases, with 10 bases spanning the gap. Germline-derived CDR1 and CDR2 are KGHSH and LQKENI. The CDR3 sequence is CASSPPGREYGYTF. The CDR3 DNA reads TGTGCCAGCTCACCACCTGGCAGGGAATATGGCTACACCTTC. The full variable domain, with the rest looked up from reference TRBV18 and TRBJ1-2, is NAGVMQNPRHLVRRRGQEARLRCSPMKGHSHVYWYRQLPEEGLKFMVYLQKENIIDESGMPKERFSAEFPKEGPSILRIQQVVRGDSAAYFCASSPPGREYGYTFGSGTRLTVV.

This sequence joins TRBV5-1 and TRBJ2-7, with a tentative D call TRBD2 (5 bases). CDR1 and CDR2 from the germline V gene are SGHRS and YFSETQ. This CDR3 comprises 14 residues. The ends were cut back, 3 bases at V and 7 bases at J, with 17 bases in the middle. CDR3 sequence (DNA): TGCGCCAGCAGCTCAGGAGGTCTCGAATTAGAGCAGTACTTC. Translating it yields CASSSGGLELEQYF.

This clone was seen once. The chain is built from TRBV6-1 and TRBJ2-7; 8 positions agree with TRBD1. Germline V gene lookup returns CDR1 MNHNS and CDR2 SASEGT. Trimming removed 4 bases from V and 7 bases from J; junction bases left unmatched: 9. The CDR3 loop spans 14 amino acids. The DNA of the CDR3 is TGTGCCAGCAGTGGCCAGGGGGCCACCGGAGAGCAGTACTTC. This translates into CASSGQGATGEQYF.

The table lists this clone with a count of one. This chain uses TRBV6-1 with TRBJ2-7; 14 positions match TRBD2. Unmatched junction bases numbered 18, after V lost 4 bases and J lost 7 bases. The CDR3 runs 19 residues. From germline, CDR1 is MNHNS and CDR2 SASEGT. The CDR3 is CASSAGTSGSYGLFGEQYF. The CDR3 coding sequence is TGTGCCAGCAGTGCGGGGACTAGCGGGAGTTACGGCTTGTTTGGGGAGCAGTACTTC.

This clone came up a few times. CDR3 coding DNA: TGTGCCAGCAGTGAACGCCAGGCCAAGAACACTGAAGCTTTCTTT. Amino acids: CASSERQAKNTEAFF. The V call is TRBV2, the J call TRBJ1-1; D call uncertain. This CDR3 spans 15 amino acids. The V and J ends lost 2 bases and 1 base respectively, with 11 bases between them. The germline gives CDR1 SNHLY, CDR2 FYNNEI.

The chain joins TRBV20-1 to TRBJ2-7; no reliable D call. Germline assignment: CDR1 DFQATT and CDR2 SNEGSKA (reference sequence). CDR3 length equals 11 residues. V dropped 1 base and J dropped 7 bases, with 8 bases sitting between them. CDR3 coding DNA: TGCAGTGCTAGAGTTTCTGGGGAGCAGTACTTC. Amino acid sequence: CSARVSGEQYF.

This chain links TRBV28 with TRBJ2-3; D call uncertain. The CDR3 sequence is 14 residues long. Germline V gives CDR1 MDHEN, CDR2 SYDVKM. V lost 7 bases, J lost 1 base, and 12 bases lay in between. The CDR3 protein is CASTVDGRTDTQYF. In nucleotides, the CDR3 is TGTGCCAGCACCGTGGACGGACGCACAGATACGCAGTATTTT. The full variable domain, with the rest looked up from reference TRBV28 and TRBJ2-3, is DVKVTQSSRYLVKRTGEKVFLECVQDMDHENMFWYRQDPGLGLRLIYFSYDVKMKEKGDIPEGYSVSREKKERFSLILESASTNQTSMYLCASTVDGRTDTQYFGPGTRLTVL.

The chain carries TRBV18 and TRBJ1-1; D might be TRBD1 (5 bases). CDR1 is KGHSH and CDR2 is LQKENI in the germline V gene. Trimming took 8 bases from V and 0 from J, leaving 19 bases between them. There are 16 residues in the CDR3. The CDR3 sequence is CASQPGPANLNTEAFF. Here the CDR3 DNA reads TGTGCCAGCCAACCGGGACCCGCTAACCTGAACACTGAAGCTTTCTTT.

V and J are TRBV11-2 and TRBJ2-7; D is uncertain. The CDR3 has 14 amino acids. The V and J ends lost 3 bases and 2 bases respectively, with 11 bases between them. Germline values: CDR1 SGHAT, CDR2 FQNNGV. The CDR3 nucleotides are TGTGCCAGCAGCTTGAATAGGCCAACCTACGAGCAGTACTTC. It specifies CASSLNRPTYEQYF. The full variable domain, in which reference TRBV11-2 and TRBJ2-7 provide the parts outside the CDR3, is EAGVAQSPRYKIIEKRQSVAFWCNPISGHATLYWYQQILGQGPKLLIQFQNNGVVDDSQLPKDRFSAERLKGVDSTLKIQPAKLEDSAVYLCASSLNRPTYEQYFGPGTRLTVT.

The gene calls are TRBV2 and TRBJ2-5, with D possibly TRBD1 on 5 matching bases. The CDR3 extends over 14 amino acids. Trimming took 1 base from V and 4 from J, leaving 10 bases between them. CDR1 is SNHLY and CDR2 is FYNNEI in the germline V gene. This CDR3 is CASSEGQGIETQYF. Here the CDR3 DNA reads TGTGCCAGCAGTGAAGGGCAGGGAATAGAGACCCAGTACTTC.

The J gene is TRBJ2-1, the V gene TRBV19, with 8 bases identical to TRBD1. Germline V lookup: CDR1 LNHDA, CDR2 SQIVND (reference sequence). The CDR3 has 12 amino acids. V shed 3 bases and J 9 bases; nucleotides not matched to a gene: 1. CDR3 DNA: TGTGCCAGTAGTATGACAGGGGTTGAGCAGTTCTTC. Translating it yields CASSMTGVEQFF.

CDR3: CAWSGDAGANVLTF. The CDR3, as DNA: TGTGCCTGGAGCGGGGATGCGGGGGCCAACGTCCTGACTTTC. The genes are TRBV30 and TRBJ2-6, with D perhaps matching TRBD2 (5 bases). The CDR3 is made up of 14 amino acids. V was trimmed by 3 bases and J by 4 bases, leaving 10 bases between them. Germline CDR1 reads GTSNPN; CDR2 reads SVGIG (reference sequence).

The chain joins TRBV7-2 to TRBJ2-5; 9 bases line up with TRBD2. The CDR3 extends over 16 amino acids. Trimming at V came to 5 bases and at J to 4 bases, leaving 11 bases not matched to a gene. Germline assignment: CDR1 SGHTA and CDR2 FQGNSA. The CDR3 coding sequence is TGTGCCAGCAGCCGAAGTAGCGGGAGACTTCCAGAGACCCAGTACTTC. Translation: CASSRSSGRLPETQYF. Together with reference TRBV7-2 and TRBJ2-5, the CDR3 gives the full variable domain: GAGVSQSPSNKVTEKGKDVELRCDPISGHTALYWYRQSLGQGLEFLIYFQGNSAPDKSGLPSDRFSAERTGGSVSTLTIQRTQQEDSAVYLCASSRSSGRLPETQYFGPGTRLLVL.

The V call is TRBV4-2, the J call TRBJ2-7, with unresolved D. Deletions cut 1 base from V and 1 base from J, with 8 bases between. Germline V lookup: CDR1 LGHNA, CDR2 YNFKEQ. The CDR3 has 14 amino acids. The CDR3 DNA reads as TGTGCCAGCAGCCAAGGACCCGATTCCTACGAGCAGTACTTC. The encoded protein is CASSQGPDSYEQYF.

The chain carries TRBV5-1 and TRBJ1-1, with a possible D match to TRBD1 (5 bases). CDR3 length: 14 residues. Trimming shortened V by 1 base and J by 1 base, and 8 bases separated the two germline ends. Per the germline V gene, CDR1 is SGHRS and CDR2 is YFSETQ. The CDR3: CASSLSTGNTEAFF. In DNA, the CDR3 is TGCGCCAGCAGCTTGTCTACAGGGAACACTGAAGCTTTCTTT.

The chain is built from TRBV6-1 and TRBJ2-2; D is perhaps TRBD1 or TRBD2 (5 bases each). Germline V lookup: CDR1 MNHNS, CDR2 SASEGT. The CDR3 runs 13 residues. Trimming removed 6 bases at V and 4 bases at J, with 9 bases between. The CDR3 DNA reads as TGTGCCAGCAGGGGGACGGGCACCGGGGAGCTGTTTTTT. This translates into CASRGTGTGELFF.

This clone was seen a handful of times. The CDR3: CASQTLGWNEQFF. In DNA, the CDR3 is TGTGCCAGCCAAACTTTGGGCTGGAATGAGCAGTTCTTC. V and J are TRBV5-4 and TRBJ2-1, with unresolved D. Germline V lookup: CDR1 SGHNT, CDR2 YYREEE (reference sequence). The CDR3 covers 13 residues. Trimming left V 7 bases short and J 7 bases short, with 15 bases between.

The chain links TRBV10-1 to TRBJ2-5, with 10 bases aligning to TRBD2. The V gene's germline CDR1 is WNHNN and CDR2 SYGVQD (reference sequence). Trimming at V came to 2 bases and at J to 4 bases, leaving 1 base not matched to a gene. This CDR3 is 14 amino acids long. CDR3 residues: CASSEKRGGETQYF. CDR3 DNA sequence: TGCGCCAGCAGTGAGAAGCGGGGGGGAGAGACCCAGTACTTC.

This rearrangement joins TRBV15 to TRBJ1-3; no definite D call. There are 15 residues in the CDR3. Germline lookup yields CDR1 LNHNV and CDR2 YYDKDF (reference sequence). The ends were cut back, 1 base at V and 0 bases at J, with 7 bases in the middle. The CDR3 is CATSRVYGSGNTIYF. The CDR3 DNA is TGTGCCACCAGCAGAGTGTACGGCTCTGGAAACACCATATATTTT.